The 18 T cell receptor beta chains in this list originate from one sample, sequenced in a study of Ad26.COV2.S vaccination and SARS-CoV-2 variants. The data were produced by immunoSEQ multiplex PCR, yet TCRdb's version contains in-frame clones alone and is incomplete. The table shows a few hundred thousand clones, with around four fifths occurring only once. Treatment meaning: around 19 received Ad26.COV2.S at low or high dose, single or two shots; about 5 received placebo; per-sample allocation not given. Specimens were obtained on day 63 following the first vaccine or placebo injection. This specimen was peripheral blood, taken in a trial of Ad26.COV2.S vaccine versus placebo. The receptor set was obtained from a person between 18 and 65 years old who received the Ad26.COV2.S COVID-19 vaccine or a placebo.

V is TRBV4-1 and J is TRBJ2-1; 8 bases agree with TRBD2. The CDR3 contains 15 residues. Germline V gene data show CDR1 as MGHRA and CDR2 as YSYEKL. V dropped 0 bases and J dropped 8; count of bases not matched to a gene: 6. CDR3 sequence reads: CASSQDTGGPDEQFF. CDR3 DNA: TGCGCCAGCAGCCAAGATACGGGAGGGCCCGATGAGCAGTTCTTC.

The gene calls are TRBV28 and TRBJ1-5; TRBD1 might be the D (5 bases). The germline V gene has CDR1 MDHEN and CDR2 SYDVKM. The CDR3 is 20 residues long. V was trimmed by 1 base and J by 0 bases, leaving 22 bases between them. CDR3 protein: CASSLFGIRQGPYSNQPQHF. CDR3 nucleotides: TGTGCCAGCAGTTTATTTGGCATTAGGCAGGGACCATATAGCAATCAGCCCCAGCATTTT.

The chain carries TRBV12-3 or TRBV12-4 and TRBJ2-1; no firm D call. V was pared by 7 bases and J by 7 bases, with 14 bases between. CDR3 length: 13 amino acids. The CDR3 loop reads CASTLTGVNEQFF. As DNA, the CDR3 is TGTGCCAGCACCCTGACTGGGGTAAATGAGCAGTTCTTC.

This rearrangement joins TRBV5-1 to TRBJ2-7, with TRBD1 identical over 9 bases. J was trimmed by 0 bases and V by 2 bases; bases with no gene match: 3. The CDR3 contains 15 residues. The V gene's germline CDR1 is SGHRS and CDR2 YFSETQ. CDR3 residues: CASSFWTGDSYEQYF. DNA of the CDR3: TGCGCCAGCAGCTTCTGGACAGGGGACTCCTACGAGCAGTACTTC. The full variable domain, rest sourced from reference TRBV5-1 and TRBJ2-7, is KAGVTQTPRYLIKTRGQQVTLSCSPISGHRSVSWYQQTPGQGLQFLFEYFSETQRNKGNFPGRFSGRQFSNSRSEMNVSTLELGDSALYLCASSFWTGDSYEQYFGPGTRLTVT.

The chain couples TRBV9 to TRBJ2-2; 7 bases line up with TRBD1. The trim removed 2 bases at V and 5 bases at J, leaving 9 bases unmatched. The V gene's germline CDR1 is SGDLS and CDR2 YYNGEE. The CDR3 runs to 16 residues. CDR3 loop: CASSVVQGTWTGELFF. As DNA, the CDR3 is TGTGCCAGCAGCGTTGTACAGGGGACGTGGACCGGGGAGCTGTTTTTT.

The gene calls are TRBV27 and TRBJ1-6; TRBD1 aligns across 8 bases. This CDR3 has 13 amino acids. The ends lost 4 bases at V and 7 bases at J; junction bases unmatched: 0. CDR1 and CDR2 from the germline V gene are MNHEY and SMNVEV (reference sequence). CDR3 sequence (DNA): TGTGCCAGCAGTTGGACAGGGAATTCACCCCTCCACTTT. It is translated as CASSWTGNSPLHF.

The genes are TRBV7-2 and TRBJ2-1, with D tentatively TRBD1 (7 bases). Germline CDR1 reads SGHTA; CDR2 reads FQGNSA. The CDR3 spans 17 residues. Deletions cut 5 bases from V and 0 bases from J, with 17 bases between. CDR3 in DNA: TGTGCCAGCAGCCTTAGACAGGGACTTAGCTCCTACAATGAGCAGTTCTTC. It is translated as CASSLRQGLSSYNEQFF.

The chain has TRBV5-6 and TRBJ2-7; D possibly uses TRBD1 or TRBD2 (5 bases each). The CDR3 is 14 amino acids. V lost 4 bases, J lost 0 bases, and 11 bases lay in between. Looked up from germline, CDR1 is SGHDT and CDR2 is YYEEEE. The DNA of the CDR3 is TGTGCCAGCAGCCCGGACGGGGCCTCCTACGAGCAGTACTTC. It encodes CASSPDGASYEQYF.

This clone is a singleton in its sample. The gene calls are TRBV3-1 (or the pseudogene TRBV3-2) and TRBJ1-1; D possibly corresponds to TRBD1 (6 bases). The germline V and J ends were trimmed by 1 base and 9 bases, with 9 bases remaining between them. The CDR3 contains 12 residues. Germline assignment: CDR1 LGHDT and CDR2 YNNKEL (reference sequence). The CDR3 DNA follows: TGTGCCAGCAGCCAAGGGCAGGGGCAAGCTTTCTTT. This translates into CASSQGQGQAFF.

J is TRBJ2-5 and V is TRBV14; TRBD2 aligns across 8 bases. This CDR3 region has 14 residues. The junction had 3 bases not matched to a gene; V was cut back by 1 base and J by 5 bases. CDR1 and CDR2 (germline): SGHDN, FVKESK. CDR3 loop: CASSQGGRIETQYF. The DNA of the CDR3 is TGTGCCAGCAGCCAAGGCGGGAGGATTGAGACCCAGTACTTC.

The rearrangement joins TRBV7-2 to TRBJ2-7, with 7 bases that match TRBD2. This CDR3 comprises 18 residues. After removal of 0 bases from V and 0 bases from J, the junction contained 11 bases not matched to a gene. The germline CDR1 and CDR2 sequences are SGHTA and FQGNSA. The CDR3 nucleotides read TGTGCCAGCAGCTTAGCGGGAGGGCTTGAGGAGGGCTCCTACGAGCAGTACTTC. Its protein product is CASSLAGGLEEGSYEQYF. The full variable domain, with the rest looked up from reference TRBV7-2 and TRBJ2-7, is GAGVSQSPSNKVTEKGKDVELRCDPISGHTALYWYRQSLGQGLEFLIYFQGNSAPDKSGLPSDRFSAERTGGSVSTLTIQRTQQEDSAVYLCASSLAGGLEEGSYEQYFGPGTRLTVT.

The chain uses TRBV9 and TRBJ1-6, with D possibly being TRBD1 (6 bases). The CDR3 runs 17 residues. V gave up 0 bases and J gave up 10 bases, with 20 bases separating them. CDR1 and CDR2 from the germline V gene are SGDLS and YYNGEE. CDR3 in DNA: TGTGCCAGCAGCGTAGCCCCAGTTGTACAGGGAGAGTCACCCCTCCACTTT. It translates to CASSVAPVVQGESPLHF.

This chain links TRBV7-9 with TRBJ2-7; 10 nucleotides align to TRBD2. This CDR3 has 16 amino acids. With 5 bases clipped from V and 2 bases from J, the junction kept 9 bases outside the gene matches. Looked up from germline, CDR1 is SEHNR and CDR2 is FQNEAQ (reference sequence). The chain's CDR3 is CASSPRVSGRAYEQYF. The CDR3 DNA sequence: TGTGCCAGCAGCCCCAGAGTGAGCGGGAGGGCCTACGAGCAGTACTTC. The entire variable domain, with the rest obtained from reference TRBV7-9 and TRBJ2-7, is as follows: DTGVSQNPRHKITKRGQNVTFRCDPISEHNRLYWYRQTLGQGPEFLTYFQNEAQLEKSRLLSDRFSAERPKGSFSTLEIQRTEQGDSAMYLCASSPRVSGRAYEQYFGPGTRLTVT.

The chain couples TRBV20-1 to TRBJ2-7; 8 bases are shared with TRBD2. V shed 3 bases and J 1 base; nucleotides not matched to a gene: 5. The germline CDR1 and CDR2 sequences are DFQATT and SNEGSKA (reference sequence). This CDR3 has 14 amino acids. For the CDR3, the DNA is TGCAGTGCTAGTATAGCGGGGAAATCCTACGAGCAGTACTTC. Its translation: CSASIAGKSYEQYF.

The chain employs TRBV12-3 or TRBV12-4 and TRBJ2-3; D ambiguous. The CDR3 consists of 12 residues. Trimming stripped 3 bases from V and 5 bases from J, with 6 bases between. The chain's CDR3 is CASSFVGDTQYF. CDR3 bases: TGTGCCAGCAGTTTTGTAGGAGATACGCAGTATTTT.

This rearrangement joins TRBV19 to TRBJ1-3; no reliable D call. CDR1 is LNHDA and CDR2 is SQIVND in the germline V gene (reference sequence). V shed 7 bases and J shed 0 bases, with 4 bases lying between them. The CDR3 spans 12 residues. CDR3: CASKSSGNTIYF. CDR3 DNA sequence: TGTGCCAGTAAAAGCTCTGGAAACACCATATATTTT.

This clone was detected only a few times. The CDR3 spells CASSPGRQGNTEAFF. The CDR3 coding sequence is TGTGCCAGCTCACCGGGAAGACAGGGGAACACTGAAGCTTTCTTT. V gene TRBV18 combines with J gene TRBJ1-1; TRBD1 agrees at 7 bases. With 3 bases clipped from V and 1 base from J, the junction kept 5 bases outside the gene matches. Germline values: CDR1 KGHSH, CDR2 LQKENI. The CDR3 covers 15 residues.

The chain combines TRBV2 with TRBJ2-2; TRBD1 might be the D (6 bases). Germline V gene sequence: CDR1 SNHLY, CDR2 FYNNEI. The germline V and J ends were trimmed by 5 bases and 1 base, with 8 bases remaining between them. CDR3 size: 14 residues. CDR3 DNA sequence: TGTGCCAGCAGTTTCAGGGGGAACACCGGGGAGCTGTTTTTT. Residues: CASSFRGNTGELFF.